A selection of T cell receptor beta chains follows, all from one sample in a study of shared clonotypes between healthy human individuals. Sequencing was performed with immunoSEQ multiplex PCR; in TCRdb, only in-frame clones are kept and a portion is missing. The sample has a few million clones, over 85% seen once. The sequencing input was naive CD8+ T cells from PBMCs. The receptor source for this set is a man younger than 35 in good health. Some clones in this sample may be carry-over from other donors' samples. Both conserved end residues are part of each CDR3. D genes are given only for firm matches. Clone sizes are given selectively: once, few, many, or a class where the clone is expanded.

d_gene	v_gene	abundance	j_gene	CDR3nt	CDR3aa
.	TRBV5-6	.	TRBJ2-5	TGTGCCAGCAACTACCTCGAGGGCAGCCAAGAGACCCAGTACTTC	CASNYLEGSQETQYF
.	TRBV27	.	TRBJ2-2	TGTGCCAGCAGGTACCGGGCCCCGAACACCGGGGAGCTGTTTTTT	CASRYRAPNTGELFF
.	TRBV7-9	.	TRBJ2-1	TGTGCCAGCAGCTTAGCAGGGAGTGAGCAGTTCTTC	CASSLAGSEQFF
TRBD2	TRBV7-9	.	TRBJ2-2	TGTGCCAGCAGCTCGGGACTAGCGGGAGAGGAGTACCCCGGGGAGCTGTTTTTT	CASSSGLAGEEYPGELFF
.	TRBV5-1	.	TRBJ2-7	TGCGCCAGCAGCTTGCGGATGCCTGGACTGACCGGCTACGAGCAGTACTTC	CASSLRMPGLTGYEQYF
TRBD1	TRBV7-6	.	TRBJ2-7	TGTGCCAGCAGCGACAGGGCCCGGGAGCAGTACTTC	CASSDRAREQYF
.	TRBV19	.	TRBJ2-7	TGTGCCAGTAGTACCCGGGACGGAGAGGACGAGCAGTACTTC	CASSTRDGEDEQYF
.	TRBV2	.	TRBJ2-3	TGTGCCAGCAGTGAACTGGTCGGTCCCTACACAGATACGCAGTATTTT	CASSELVGPYTDTQYF
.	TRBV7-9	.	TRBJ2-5	TGTGCCAGCAGCTCCACGAGAAAAGGGGAGACCCAGTACTTC	CASSSTRKGETQYF
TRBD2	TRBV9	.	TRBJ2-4	TGTGCCAGCAGCTCCCGCCCGGGACTAGCAAAAAACATTCAGTACTTC	CASSSRPGLAKNIQYF
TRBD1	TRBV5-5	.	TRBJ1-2	TGTGCCAGCAGCTGGCGGGACAGGACGCACTATGGCTACACCTTC	CASSWRDRTHYGYTF
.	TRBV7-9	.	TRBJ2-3	TGTGCCAGCAGGGACACAGGGTTAAGCACAGATACGCAGTATTTT	CASRDTGLSTDTQYF
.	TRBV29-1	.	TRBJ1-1	TGCAGCGGGACCGTGGTTGCAGAAGCTTTCTTT	CSGTVVAEAFF
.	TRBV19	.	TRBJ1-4	TGTGCCAGTAGTACCGGTACAGTGGTAGGTGAAAAACTGTTTTTT	CASSTGTVVGEKLFF
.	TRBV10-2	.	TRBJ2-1	TGCGCCAGCAGTGAGTCCAGCGTTGATGAGCAGTTCTTC	CASSESSVDEQFF
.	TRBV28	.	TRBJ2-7	TGTGCCAGCAGCAAACCCCCCAGAGGTCCCGAGCAGTACTTC	CASSKPPRGPEQYF
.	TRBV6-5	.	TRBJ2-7	TGTGCCAGCGCAACCTGGGAGCGGAACTACGAGCAGTACTTC	CASATWERNYEQYF
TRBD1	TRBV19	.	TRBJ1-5	TGTGCCAGTAGTCTGACAGGGGGAAGTCTAAGCAATCAGCCCCAGCATTTT	CASSLTGGSLSNQPQHF
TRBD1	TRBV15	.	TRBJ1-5	TGTGCCACCAGCATAGACAGGGATGCTCAGCCCCAGCATTTT	CATSIDRDAQPQHF
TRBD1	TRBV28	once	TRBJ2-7	TGTGCCAGCAATACCCCGGGACAGGGTTCCTACGAGCAGTACTTC	CASNTPGQGSYEQYF
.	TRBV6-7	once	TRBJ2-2	TGTGCCAGCAGTTACCCGGGGGACACCGGGGAGCTGTTTTTT	CASSYPGDTGELFF
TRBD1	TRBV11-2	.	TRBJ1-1	TGTGCCAGCAGCACCCCGAGAGGGGGCACCACTGAAGCTTTCTTT	CASSTPRGGTTEAFF
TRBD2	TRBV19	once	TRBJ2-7	TGTGCCAGTAGTATACTTGCGGGAGGGATTACCTACGAGCAGTACTTC	CASSILAGGITYEQYF
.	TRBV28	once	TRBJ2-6	TGTGCCAGCCTTGATCTCACAGGGCCTGGGGCCAACGTCCTGACTTTC	CASLDLTGPGANVLTF
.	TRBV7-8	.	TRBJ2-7	TGTGCCAGCAGCCTCCCCGTCCTTACGGGCTACGAGCAGTACTTC	CASSLPVLTGYEQYF
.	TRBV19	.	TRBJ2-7	TGTGCCAGTAGTATGGGATACGAGCAGTACTTC	CASSMGYEQYF
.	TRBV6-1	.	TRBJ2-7	TGTGCCAGCAGTAGTAGGTACGAGCAGTACTTC	CASSSRYEQYF
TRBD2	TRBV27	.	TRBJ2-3	TGTGCCAGCAGTTCCGTCAGCGGGAGTACAGATACGCAGTATTTT	CASSSVSGSTDTQYF
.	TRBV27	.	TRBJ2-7	TGTGCCAGCAGTTTCTTGACACCGATGGCGGCTGGGGAGCAGTACTTC	CASSFLTPMAAGEQYF
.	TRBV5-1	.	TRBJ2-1	TGCGCCAGCAGCGCTTCCCGGGCGGTTGAGCAGTTCTTC	CASSASRAVEQFF
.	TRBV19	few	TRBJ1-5	TGTGCCAGTAGTATTTGGCTTGGCAATCAGCCCCAGCATTTT	CASSIWLGNQPQHF
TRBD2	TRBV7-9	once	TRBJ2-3	TGTGCCAGCAGCGGTAGCGGGAATGTGGCAGATACGCAGTATTTT	CASSGSGNVADTQYF
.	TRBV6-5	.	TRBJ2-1	TGTGCCAGCAGCTTAGACAGGAGCTCCTACAATGAGCAGTTCTTC	CASSLDRSSYNEQFF
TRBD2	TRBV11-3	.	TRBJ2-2	TGTGCCAGCAGCCCCCGGACTAGCGGCACCGGGGAGCTGTTTTTT	CASSPRTSGTGELFF
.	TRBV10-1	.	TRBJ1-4	TGCGCCAGCATATTACGAACTAATGAAAAACTGTTTTTT	CASILRTNEKLFF
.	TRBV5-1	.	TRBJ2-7	TGCGCCAGCAGGTTCGACAGAGACTCCTACGAGCAGTACTTC	CASRFDRDSYEQYF
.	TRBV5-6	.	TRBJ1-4	TGTGCCAGCAGCTTGAGGACGGGGGCCGAAAAACTGTTTTTT	CASSLRTGAEKLFF
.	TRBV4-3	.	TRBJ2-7	TGCGCCAGCAGCCAAGATCATCAATACGAGCAGTACTTC	CASSQDHQYEQYF
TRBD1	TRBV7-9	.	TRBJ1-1	TGTGCCAGCAGGCAGGACAGGGGGTCCAACACTGAAGCTTTCTTT	CASRQDRGSNTEAFF